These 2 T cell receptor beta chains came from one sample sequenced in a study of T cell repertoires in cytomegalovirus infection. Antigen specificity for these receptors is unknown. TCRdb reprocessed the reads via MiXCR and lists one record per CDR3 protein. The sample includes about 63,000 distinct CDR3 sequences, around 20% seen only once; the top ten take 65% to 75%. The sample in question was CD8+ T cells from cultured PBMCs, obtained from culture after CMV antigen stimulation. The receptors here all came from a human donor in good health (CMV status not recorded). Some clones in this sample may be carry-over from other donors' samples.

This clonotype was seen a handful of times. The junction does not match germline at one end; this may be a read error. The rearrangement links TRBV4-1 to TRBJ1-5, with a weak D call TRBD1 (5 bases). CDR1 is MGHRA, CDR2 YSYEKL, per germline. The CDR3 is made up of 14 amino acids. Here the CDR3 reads CASSQGAANQPQHF. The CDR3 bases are TGTGCCAGCAGCCAAGGGGCAGCGAATCAGCCCCAGCATTTT.

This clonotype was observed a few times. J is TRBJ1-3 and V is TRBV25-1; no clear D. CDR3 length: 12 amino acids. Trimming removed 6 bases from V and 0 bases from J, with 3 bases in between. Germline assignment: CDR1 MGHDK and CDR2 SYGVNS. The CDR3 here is CASSYSGNTIYF. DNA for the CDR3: TGTGCCAGCAGCTACTCTGGAAACACCATATATTTT.